Below are 25 T cell receptor beta chains sequenced from a single sample in a study of OX40 agonist ivuxolimab in advanced cancers. Clones were sequenced by immunoSEQ multiplex PCR, and TCRdb holds only the in-frame ones, with some missing. Found here are 99,000 or so clones, around 94% of them singletons; the top ten hold less than 0.2%. The material sequenced was CD4+ or CD8+ T cells sorted from blood, taken in a trial of the OX40 agonist ivuxolimab. The source is an adult with an advanced solid tumor such as melanoma, head and neck, liver or kidney cancer.

V usage is TRBV7-2 and J usage is TRBJ1-5; 9 bases map to TRBD1. The CDR3 length is 15 residues. V lost 5 bases to trimming and J lost 7 bases; unmatched junction nucleotides: 9. Germline assignment: CDR1 SGHTA and CDR2 FQGNSA. The CDR3, as DNA: TGTGCCAGCAGCGGGGGACAGGGATTACGGCAGCCCCAGCATTTT. Encoded protein: CASSGGQGLRQPQHF.

This clone was observed once. The J gene is TRBJ1-5, the V gene TRBV9; tentative D call: TRBD1 (5 bases). Germline-derived CDR1 and CDR2 are SGDLS and YYNGEE. This CDR3 spans 15 amino acids. V was shortened by 0 bases and J by 3 bases, with 10 bases between the two germline ends. CDR3: CASSVGTGPNQPQHF. The CDR3 DNA is TGTGCCAGCAGCGTAGGTACAGGCCCCAATCAGCCCCAGCATTTT.

This clone was counted between two and nine times. The chain recombines TRBV18 with TRBJ1-1; 11 nucleotides match TRBD1. The CDR3 is 14 amino acids. Germline CDR1 is KGHSH and CDR2 is LQKENI. V was clipped by 1 base and J by 11 bases; unmatched bases: 6. This CDR3 is CASSPRGQGARAFF. The CDR3 DNA is TGTGCCAGCTCACCACGCGGACAGGGGGCTCGTGCTTTCTTT.

The chain recombines TRBV6-5 with TRBJ1-4; 9 nucleotides align to TRBD1. J gave up 6 bases and V 6 bases, and 8 bases lay outside the gene matches. The V gene's germline CDR1 is MNHEY and CDR2 SVGAGI. This CDR3 contains 15 residues. The DNA for the CDR3 is TGTGCCAGCAGACCTCCGGGACAGGGTTATGAAAAACTGTTTTTT. Residues: CASRPPGQGYEKLFF.

This chain joins TRBV18 and TRBJ2-1; 10 bases are shared with TRBD2. From germline, CDR1 is KGHSH and CDR2 LQKENI. The CDR3 is made up of 17 amino acids. The trim removed 4 bases at V and 8 bases at J, leaving 14 bases unmatched. The CDR3 region is CASSLLPGLAIEDEQFF. CDR3 coding DNA: TGTGCCAGCTCACTACTCCCGGGACTAGCGATTGAGGATGAGCAGTTCTTC.

The V gene is TRBV19, the J gene TRBJ1-4; maybe TRBD1 (6 bases). V lost 5 bases to trimming and J lost 0 bases, with 7 bases between them. Germline assignment: CDR1 LNHDA and CDR2 SQIVND (reference sequence). This CDR3 has 14 amino acids. The CDR3 bases are TGTGCCAGTAGTCGGACAGCAACTAATGAAAAACTGTTTTTT. It yields the protein CASSRTATNEKLFF. The variable domain in full, completed from reference TRBV19 and TRBJ1-4, reads DGGITQSPKYLFRKEGQNVTLSCEQNLNHDAMYWYRQDPGQGLRLIYYSQIVNDFQKGDIAEGYSVSREKKESFPLTVTSAQKNPTAFYLCASSRTATNEKLFFGSGTQLSVL.

J is TRBJ2-3 and V is TRBV12-5, with D perhaps matching TRBD2 (6 bases). CDR1 and CDR2 (germline): LGHNT, FRNRAP. Trimming took off 4 bases at V and 3 bases at J, with 11 bases between the two ends. The CDR3 loop spans 14 amino acids. The CDR3 is CASGWGDVTDTQYF. In DNA form, the CDR3 reads TGTGCTAGTGGTTGGGGGGACGTAACAGATACGCAGTATTTT. Full variable domain (outside the CDR3, taken from reference TRBV12-5 and TRBJ2-3): DARVTQTPRHKVTEMGQEVTMRCQPILGHNTVFWYRQTMMQGLELLAYFRNRAPLDDSGMPKDRFSAEMPDATLATLKIQPSEPRDSAVYFCASGWGDVTDTQYFGPGTRLTVL.

V gene TRBV7-3 combines with J gene TRBJ2-5; a possible D gene is TRBD1 (6 bases). The CDR3 runs 14 residues. Trimming shortened V by 5 bases and J by 3 bases, and 13 bases separated the two germline ends. Germline CDR1 reads SGHTA; CDR2 reads FQGTGA. The CDR3 protein is CASSPRDMEETQYF. CDR3 nucleotide sequence: TGTGCCAGCAGCCCCCGGGACATGGAAGAGACCCAGTACTTC.

CDR3 nucleotide sequence: TGTGCCAGCAGTTTTGGGCAGGGGACGGGCTATGGCTACACCTTC. Translating it yields CASSFGQGTGYGYTF. The chain couples TRBV28 to TRBJ1-2, with D possibly being TRBD1 (6 bases). CDR3 length: 15 residues. Germline CDR1 MDHEN, CDR2 SYDVKM. V shed 3 bases and J shed 4 bases, with 15 bases lying between them.

The CDR3 nucleotides read TGCGCCAGCAATCCAGGGAACTCGGCCAAGCGGTGGCAGTACTTC. This translates into CASNPGNSAKRWQYF. The genes are TRBV23-1 and TRBJ2-7; the D call may be TRBD1 or TRBD2 (5 bases each). TRBV23-1 qualifies as an ORF whose function is uncertain. The CDR3 is 15 amino acids. V lost 7 bases, J lost 9 bases, and 25 bases lay in between.

The chain joins TRBV28 to TRBJ1-1; a weak D match, TRBD1 (5 bases). CDR3 length equals 11 residues. V lost 6 bases and J 8 bases, leaving 10 bases between the germline ends. CDR1 and CDR2 (germline): MDHEN, SYDVKM. The CDR3: CASSVGTEAFF. The CDR3 nucleotides read TGTGCCAGCAGCGTCGGGACGGAAGCTTTCTTT.

CDR3 sequence reads: CASSPTGQGWGQETQYF. For the CDR3, the DNA is TGTGCCAGCTCACCGACGGGACAGGGTTGGGGACAAGAGACCCAGTACTTC. V usage is TRBV18 and J usage is TRBJ2-5; 9 bases fit TRBD1. V was pared by 3 bases and J by 2 bases, with 10 bases of the junction left unmatched. The CDR3 is 17 residues long. The germline gives CDR1 KGHSH, CDR2 LQKENI.

The chain employs TRBV19 and TRBJ2-7, with D perhaps given as TRBD1 or TRBD2 (5 bases each). Germline V gives CDR1 LNHDA, CDR2 SQIVND (reference sequence). The CDR3 is 15 amino acids. Trimming left V 7 bases short and J 7 bases short, with 23 bases between. The CDR3: CASTDGTLAPGEQYF. The CDR3, as DNA: TGTGCCAGTACCGACGGGACCCTTGCCCCCGGGGAGCAGTACTTC.

The rearrangement joins TRBV7-7 to TRBJ2-6; D unresolved. The CDR3 consists of 18 residues. Trimming pared 3 bases from V and 5 bases from J, leaving 20 bases between. Germline V gene data show CDR1 as SSHAT and CDR2 as FNYEAQ (reference sequence). The CDR3 nucleotides read TGTGCCAGCAGCTTGGATCCAGTGCCACAAAGTCGGGCCAACGTCCTGACTTTC. Translation gives CASSLDPVPQSRANVLTF.

The gene calls are TRBV10-1 and TRBJ2-7, with TRBD2 matching 10 bases. V lost 3 bases to trimming and J lost 5 bases; unmatched junction nucleotides: 19. This CDR3 is 19 amino acids long. CDR1 is WNHNN and CDR2 is SYGVQD in the germline V gene (reference sequence). CDR3 nucleotide sequence: TGCGCCAGCAGTGATGTCGGGTTGAGGTCTAGCGGGAGTCTCCACGAGCAGTACTTC. Protein sequence: CASSDVGLRSSGSLHEQYF.

The CDR3 DNA reads as TGTGCCAGCAGCGCGCTCCCGGCAGTCGCGAACACCGGGGAGCTGTTTTTT. Its protein product is CASSALPAVANTGELFF. The chain is built from TRBV9 and TRBJ2-2; D unclear. The CDR3 runs to 17 residues. Trimming stripped 3 bases from V and 0 bases from J, with 15 bases between. Germline V gene lookup returns CDR1 SGDLS and CDR2 YYNGEE.

The J gene is TRBJ1-1, the V gene TRBV7-9; 7 bases agree with TRBD1. V trimming: 5 bases; J trimming: 7 bases; junction bases outside the gene matches: 4. This CDR3 comprises 12 residues. Per germline, CDR1 SEHNR and CDR2 FQNEAQ (reference sequence). CDR3 amino acids: CASSQDRVEAFF. The CDR3 region has the DNA TGTGCCAGCAGCCAAGACAGGGTTGAAGCTTTCTTT.

The chain combines TRBV5-4 with TRBJ2-7; 7 nucleotides agree with TRBD1. The CDR3 loop spans 15 amino acids. Germline lookup yields CDR1 SGHNT and CDR2 YYREEE (reference sequence). V lost 4 bases and J lost 3; bases outside the gene matches: 10. This chain's CDR3 is CASSAGIPGGYEQYF. DNA for the CDR3: TGTGCCAGCAGCGCCGGAATTCCAGGGGGCTACGAGCAGTACTTC.

The chain uses TRBV4-2 and TRBJ2-5; 8 nucleotides line up with TRBD2. CDR3 length: 17 residues. Germline V gene lookup returns CDR1 LGHNA and CDR2 YNFKEQ. The V gene end was trimmed by 0 bases and the J gene end by 4 bases; junction bases not matched to a gene: 10. The CDR3 region is CASSQDGTGGPGETQYF. The CDR3 nucleotides are TGTGCCAGCAGCCAAGATGGGACGGGAGGGCCGGGAGAGACCCAGTACTTC.

The chain's CDR3 is CASSSYSNQPQHF. The CDR3 DNA is TGTGCCAGCAGTTCTTATAGCAATCAGCCCCAGCATTTT. The chain combines TRBV6-6 with TRBJ1-5, with unresolved D. The CDR3 has 13 residues. V was cut by 4 bases and J by 0 bases, with 4 bases left in between. CDR1 MNHNY and CDR2 SVGAGI come from the germline V gene (reference sequence).

This clone was seen once. The rearrangement links TRBV29-1 to TRBJ1-2; D ambiguous. Trimming cost V 4 bases and J 1 base, with 10 bases left between them. CDR1 is SQVTM, CDR2 ANQGSEA, per germline. This CDR3 region has 13 residues. In DNA form, the CDR3 reads TGCAGCGTTGGAGTTGAGCTTAACTATGGCTACACCTTC. Residues: CSVGVELNYGYTF. The whole variable domain, filled in from reference TRBV29-1 and TRBJ1-2, reads SAVISQKPSRDICQRGTSLTIQCQVDSQVTMMFWYRQQPGQSLTLIATANQGSEATYESGFVIDKFPISRPNLTFSTLTVSNMSPEDSSIYLCSVGVELNYGYTFGSGTRLTVV.

The chain combines TRBV6-5 with TRBJ2-7, with TRBD2 matching 8 bases. The V and J ends lost 5 bases and 6 bases, in that order; junction bases with no gene match: 12. This CDR3 region has 15 residues. Germline-derived CDR1 and CDR2 are MNHEY and SVGAGI. In DNA, the CDR3 is TGTGCCAGCAGTGGCGGGAGGCCCAAGGACGTCGAGCAGTACTTC. Translating it yields CASSGGRPKDVEQYF.

The V and J genes are TRBV5-5 and TRBJ1-2, with D unresolved. Trimming left V 0 bases short and J 2 bases short, with 14 bases between. Germline V gene lookup returns CDR1 SGHKS and CDR2 YYEKEE (reference sequence). The CDR3 consists of 16 residues. CDR3 DNA: TGTGCCAGCAGCTTGGCGTGGGTCAGTTCAAACTATGGCTACACCTTC. Translation gives CASSLAWVSSNYGYTF.

The chain couples TRBV28 to TRBJ1-4; D ambiguous. With 10 bases removed from V and 0 bases from J, the gap between germline ends came to 9 bases. Germline lookup yields CDR1 MDHEN and CDR2 SYDVKM. This CDR3 has 13 residues. Here the CDR3 DNA reads TGTGCCACTCAGAGATCAACTAATGAAAAACTGTTTTTT. It codes for CATQRSTNEKLFF.

This rearrangement joins TRBV4-2 to TRBJ2-5, with unresolved D. The germline V and J ends were trimmed by 1 base and 7 bases, with 10 bases remaining between them. The germline gives CDR1 LGHNA, CDR2 YNFKEQ. The CDR3 consists of 13 residues. CDR3 sequence (DNA): TGTGCCAGCAGCCAAGGGAGTCCGGGGACCCAGTACTTC. Its protein is CASSQGSPGTQYF.